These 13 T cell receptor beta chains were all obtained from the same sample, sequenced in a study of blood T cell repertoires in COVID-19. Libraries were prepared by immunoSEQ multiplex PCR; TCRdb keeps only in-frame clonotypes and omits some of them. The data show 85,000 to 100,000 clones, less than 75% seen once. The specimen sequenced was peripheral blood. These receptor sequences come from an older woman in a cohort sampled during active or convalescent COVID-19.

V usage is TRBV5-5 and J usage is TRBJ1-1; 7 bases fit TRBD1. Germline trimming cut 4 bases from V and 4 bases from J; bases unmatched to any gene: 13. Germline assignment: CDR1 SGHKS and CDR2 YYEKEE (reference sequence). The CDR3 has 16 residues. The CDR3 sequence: CASSPRSAGGTTEAFF. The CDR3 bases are TGTGCCAGCAGCCCGCGGAGTGCAGGGGGGACCACTGAAGCTTTCTTT.

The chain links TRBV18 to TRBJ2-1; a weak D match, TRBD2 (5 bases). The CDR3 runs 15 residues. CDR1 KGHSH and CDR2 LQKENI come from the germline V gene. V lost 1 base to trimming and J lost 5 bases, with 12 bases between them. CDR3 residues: CASSPRAALNNEQFF. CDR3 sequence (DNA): TGTGCCAGCTCACCACGAGCGGCCCTCAACAATGAGCAGTTCTTC.

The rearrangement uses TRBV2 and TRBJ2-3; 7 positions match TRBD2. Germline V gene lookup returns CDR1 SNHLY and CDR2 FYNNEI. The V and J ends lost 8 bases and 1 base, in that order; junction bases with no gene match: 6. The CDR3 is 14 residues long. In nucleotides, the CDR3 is TGTGCCAGCCGACTAGCTGAGGGCACAGATACGCAGTATTTT. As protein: CASRLAEGTDTQYF.

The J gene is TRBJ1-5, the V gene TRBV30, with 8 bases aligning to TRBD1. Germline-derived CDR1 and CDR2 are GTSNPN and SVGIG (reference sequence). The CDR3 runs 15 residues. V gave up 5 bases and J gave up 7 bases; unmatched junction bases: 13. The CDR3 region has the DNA TGTGCCTGGGACGGACAGGGTGTGGGGGGGCAGCCCCAGCATTTT. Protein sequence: CAWDGQGVGGQPQHF.

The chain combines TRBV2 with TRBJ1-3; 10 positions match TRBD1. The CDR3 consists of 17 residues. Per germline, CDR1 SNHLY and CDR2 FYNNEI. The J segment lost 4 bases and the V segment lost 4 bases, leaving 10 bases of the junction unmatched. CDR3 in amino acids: CASSGGTGAFLGNTIYF. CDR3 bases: TGTGCCAGCAGTGGGGGGACAGGGGCCTTCCTAGGAAACACCATATATTTT.

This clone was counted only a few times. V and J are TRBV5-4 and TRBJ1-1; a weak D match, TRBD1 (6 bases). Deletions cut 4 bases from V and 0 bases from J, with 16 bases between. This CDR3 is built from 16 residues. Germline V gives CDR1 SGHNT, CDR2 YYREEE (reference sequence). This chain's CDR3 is CASSPPAGAMNTEAFF. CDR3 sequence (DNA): TGTGCCAGCAGCCCGCCGGCAGGGGCCATGAACACTGAAGCTTTCTTT.

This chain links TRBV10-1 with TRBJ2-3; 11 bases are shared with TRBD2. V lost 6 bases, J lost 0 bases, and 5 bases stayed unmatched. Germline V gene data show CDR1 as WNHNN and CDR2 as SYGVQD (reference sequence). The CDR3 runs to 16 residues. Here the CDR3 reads CASRTGLAVSTDTQYF. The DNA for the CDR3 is TGCGCCAGCAGGACGGGACTAGCGGTGAGCACAGATACGCAGTATTTT.

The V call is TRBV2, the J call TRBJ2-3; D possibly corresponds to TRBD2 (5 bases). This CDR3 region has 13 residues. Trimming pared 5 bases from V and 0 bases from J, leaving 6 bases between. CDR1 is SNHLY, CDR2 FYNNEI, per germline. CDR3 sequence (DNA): TGTGCCAGCAGTCGGGGAAGCACAGATACGCAGTATTTT. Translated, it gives CASSRGSTDTQYF.

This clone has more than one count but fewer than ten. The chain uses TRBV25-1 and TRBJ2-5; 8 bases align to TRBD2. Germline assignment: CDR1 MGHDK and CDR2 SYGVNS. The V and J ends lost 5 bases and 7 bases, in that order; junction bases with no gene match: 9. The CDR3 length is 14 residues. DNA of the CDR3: TGTGCCAGCAGTCCCCTAGCCCGGGAGGGGACCCAGTACTTC. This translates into CASSPLAREGTQYF.

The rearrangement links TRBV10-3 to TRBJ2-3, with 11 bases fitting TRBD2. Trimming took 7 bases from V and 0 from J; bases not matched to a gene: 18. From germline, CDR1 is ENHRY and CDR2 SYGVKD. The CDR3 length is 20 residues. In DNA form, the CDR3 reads TGTGCCATCATGCCCCGCCGGGGGCAAATAGCGGGGGGGAGCACAGATACGCAGTATTTT. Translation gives CAIMPRRGQIAGGSTDTQYF.

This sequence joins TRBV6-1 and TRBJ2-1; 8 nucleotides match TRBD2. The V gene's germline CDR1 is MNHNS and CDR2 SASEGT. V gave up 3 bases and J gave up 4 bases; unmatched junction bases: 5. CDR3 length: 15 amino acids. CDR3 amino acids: CASSESGGPYNEQFF. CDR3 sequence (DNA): TGTGCCAGCAGTGAGTCGGGGGGGCCGTACAATGAGCAGTTCTTC.

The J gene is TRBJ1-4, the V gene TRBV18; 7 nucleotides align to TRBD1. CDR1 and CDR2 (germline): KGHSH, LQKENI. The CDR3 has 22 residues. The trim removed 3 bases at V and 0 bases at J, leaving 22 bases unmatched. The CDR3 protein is CASSPLQHVLGGPHATNEKLFF. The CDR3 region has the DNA TGTGCCAGCTCACCCCTACAACACGTTTTAGGGGGCCCCCATGCAACTAATGAAAAACTGTTTTTT. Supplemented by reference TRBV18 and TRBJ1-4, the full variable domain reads NAGVMQNPRHLVRRRGQEARLRCSPMKGHSHVYWYRQLPEEGLKFMVYLQKENIIDESGMPKERFSAEFPKEGPSILRIQQVVRGDSAAYFCASSPLQHVLGGPHATNEKLFFGSGTQLSVL.

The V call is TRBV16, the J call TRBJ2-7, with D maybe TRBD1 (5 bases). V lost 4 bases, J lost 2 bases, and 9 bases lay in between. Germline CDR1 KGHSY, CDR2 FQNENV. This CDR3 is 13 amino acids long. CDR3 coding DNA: TGTGCCAGCAGCCCGGACACTACCTACGAGCAGTACTTC. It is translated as CASSPDTTYEQYF.